This TCR beta chain was sequenced in a study of cytomegalovirus exposure and HLA in healthy donors. On the study more broadly: Early released data comprised around 79 million unique TCRs from HLA-typed donors. Study-wide findings and caveats: Among the sequence variants, a highly shared cluster was likely an artifact of sequencing.

This CDR3 has 15 amino acids. Deletions cut 5 bases from V and 2 bases from J, with 15 bases between. Germline-derived CDR1 and CDR2 are LGHNA and YNFKEQ. As for this clone: Its matching antigen is unknown.

With 60 Vbeta and 13 Jbeta primers, the PCR was carried out. Per the study methods: A follow-up analysis tallied 73 million or so unique TCR beta chains, about 11 million shared. Produced via immunoSEQ multiplex PCR; TCRdb's table is partial and in-frame only. The V and J calls and clone size were taken over from that table, and D and trimming were inferred from the DNA. The sample comprises about 79,000 clones, 74% of which are singletons, and roughly 9% rests with the top ten. Sequencing input: PBMCs. The J gene is TRBJ1-2, the V gene TRBV4-2; no clear D. This receptor was obtained from a man between 40 and 49 years old in good health and CMV-seropositive. The CDR3 loop reads CASSEGLGFNYGYTF. The CDR3 DNA reads TGTGCCAGCAGCGAAGGACTCGGGTTCAACTATGGCTACACCTTC.